The table lists the clone carrying this T cell receptor beta chain with a count of one. The antigen is undetermined. The PCR contained 60 Vbeta and 13 Jbeta primers. Repertoires were generated with immunoSEQ multiplex PCR, while TCRdb's copy carries only in-frame clones and drops some. The sample yields about 140,000 clones, about four fifths seen once. Trimming shortened V by 5 bases and J by 5 bases, and 16 bases separated the two germline ends. CDR1 and CDR2 from the germline V gene are LNHDA and SQIVND (reference sequence). The CDR3 length is 15 residues. The record originates from a study of cytomegalovirus exposure and HLA in healthy donors. Study-level results: Per a prior analysis, the majority of TCR beta V segments were productive roughly 90% or roughly 30% of the time. Based on reports, TCR beta sequences accurately predicted HLA-A and HLA-B alleles for most subjects. When a later analysis compared HLA-associated TCR beta chains with equally common others, the HLA-associated chains turned out to be more clonally expanded and to have lower generation probabilities. Analyzed later, most CMV-associated TCR beta chains appeared HLA-restricted.

Material for sequencing was PBMCs. The rearrangement joins TRBV19 to TRBJ1-5; no clear D gene. The sequence was collected from a female donor in good health and CMV-seronegative. CDR3 sequence (DNA): TGTGCCAGTAGTTTCCCACGGGATCATGATCAGCCCCAGCATTTT. As protein: CASSFPRDHDQPQHF.